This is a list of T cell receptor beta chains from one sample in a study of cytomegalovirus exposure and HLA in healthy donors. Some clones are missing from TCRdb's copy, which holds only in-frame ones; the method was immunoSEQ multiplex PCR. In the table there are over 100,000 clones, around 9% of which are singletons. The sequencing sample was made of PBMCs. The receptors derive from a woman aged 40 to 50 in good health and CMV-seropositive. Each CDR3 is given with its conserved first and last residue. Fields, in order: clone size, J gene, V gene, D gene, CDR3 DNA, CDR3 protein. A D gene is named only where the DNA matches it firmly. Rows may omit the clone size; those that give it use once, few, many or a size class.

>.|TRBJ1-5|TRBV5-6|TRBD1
TGTGCCAGCAGCTTCGGGACAGGGGGAAGGGCCCAGCATTTT
CASSFGTGGRAQHF
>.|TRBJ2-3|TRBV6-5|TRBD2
TGTGCCAGCAGTTACCTAGCGGGGGAGTTCGATACGCAGTATTTT
CASSYLAGEFDTQYF
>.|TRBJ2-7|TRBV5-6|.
TGTGCCAGCAGCCGAACGGAGTACGAGCAGTACTTC
CASSRTEYEQYF
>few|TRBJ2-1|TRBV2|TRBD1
TGTGCCAGCAGCCTCTTGGGACAGGGGATCTATGAGCAGTTCTTC
CASSLLGQGIYEQFF
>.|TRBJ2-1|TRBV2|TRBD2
TGTGCCAGCAAGCTACTAGCGGGGGGTGTGAATGAGCAGTTCTTC
CASKLLAGGVNEQFF
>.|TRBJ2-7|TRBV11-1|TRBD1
TGTGCCAGCAGCTTAGCTGGTACAGGGGGCTACGAGCAGTACTTC
CASSLAGTGGYEQYF
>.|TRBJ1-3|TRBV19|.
TGTGCCAGTAGTATGACAAGCTCTGGAAACACCATATATTTT
CASSMTSSGNTIYF
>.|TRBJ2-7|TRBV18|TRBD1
TGTGCCAGCTCACCACCGGAAAGGGGGCGCGAGCAGTACTTC
CASSPPERGREQYF
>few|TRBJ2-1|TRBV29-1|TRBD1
TGCAGCGTTGGGACAGGGGTTAACAATGAGCAGTTCTTC
CSVGTGVNNEQFF
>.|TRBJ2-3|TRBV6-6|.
TGTGCCAGTGGGGGGGGGCGGTCAGATACGCAGTATTTT
CASGGGRSDTQYF
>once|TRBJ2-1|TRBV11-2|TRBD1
TGTGCCAGCAGCTTAGGGACAGGGGGCCGGGAGCAGTTCTTC
CASSLGTGGREQFF
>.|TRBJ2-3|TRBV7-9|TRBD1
TGTGCCAGCAGCTCAGGACAGGGAAAGGCGTATTTT
CASSSGQGKAYF
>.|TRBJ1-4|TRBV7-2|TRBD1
TGTGCCAGCAGCCTGGGACAGGGAACTAATGAAAAACTGTTTTTT
CASSLGQGTNEKLFF
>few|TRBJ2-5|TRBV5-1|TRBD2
TGCGCCAGCAGCCCGACTAGCGGGGGGGTCCAGACCCAGTACTTC
CASSPTSGGVQTQYF
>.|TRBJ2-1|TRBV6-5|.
TGTGCCAGCAGTTACGCGGCGGAGTCCTACAATGAGCAGTTCTTC
CASSYAAESYNEQFF
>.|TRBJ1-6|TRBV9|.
TGTGCCAGCAGCCCTAGAGCCGGGGTTGATTCACCCCTCCACTTT
CASSPRAGVDSPLHF
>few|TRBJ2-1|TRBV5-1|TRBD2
TGCGCCAGCAACCGGGAGGCTAGCGGGGGGGTAGGGGATGAGCAGTTCTTC
CASNREASGGVGDEQFF
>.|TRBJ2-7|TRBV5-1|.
TGCGCCAGCAGCTTTTCCGGGAGCACCTACGAGCAGTACTTC
CASSFSGSTYEQYF
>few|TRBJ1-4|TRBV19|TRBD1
TGTGCCAGTAGATCCCCGGGACAGGGGGATGAAAAACTGTTTTTT
CASRSPGQGDEKLFF
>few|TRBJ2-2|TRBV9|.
TGTGCCAGCAGCGAGTGGGGGGTTGGAACCGGGGAGCTGTTTTTT
CASSEWGVGTGELFF
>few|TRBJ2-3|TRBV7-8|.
TGTGCCAGCACCTCCCAAGCTCCAGATACGCAGTATTTT
CASTSQAPDTQYF
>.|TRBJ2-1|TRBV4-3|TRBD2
TGCGCCAGCAGCCGCACTGCGGTTAGAGCGGGGACCTACAATGAGCAGTTCTTC
CASSRTAVRAGTYNEQFF